Here is one TCR beta chain with its context. The treatment here: about 20 received Ad26.COV2.S at low or high dose, single or two shots; about 5 received placebo; per-sample allocation not given. Following the first vaccine or placebo injection, samples were taken on day 63. This sample stems from a study of Ad26.COV2.S vaccination and SARS-CoV-2 variants. Profiling relied on immunoSEQ multiplex PCR, and the TCRdb table lists in-frame clones only, not all of them. Here the sample spans some 460,000 clones, roughly nine tenths being singletons. The germline gives CDR1 MNHEY, CDR2 SVGAGI. The length of the CDR3 is 15 residues. Trimming left V 2 bases short and J 6 bases short, with 17 bases between.

This chain links TRBV6-5 with TRBJ2-7; D remains ambiguous. The sample here was peripheral blood, taken in a trial of Ad26.COV2.S vaccine versus placebo. The receptor's source is a person between 18 and 59 years old who received the Ad26.COV2.S COVID-19 vaccine or a placebo. CDR3 DNA: TGTGCCAGCAGTTACCAAACTATCCCCCCCTCCGAGCAGTACTTC. Translated, it gives CASSYQTIPPSEQYF.